The rows below give T cell receptor beta chains drawn from one sample of a study of T cell repertoires in cytomegalovirus infection. Using its own MiXCR run on the reads, TCRdb lists one record per CDR3 protein. Counted here are a few hundred thousand distinct CDR3 sequences, over 7.5% occurring once; the ten biggest clones make up around 4.5%. The sequenced material came from PBMCs. Receptor source: a human donor in good health (CMV status not recorded). Some clones in this sample may be carry-over from other donors' samples. Both conserved end residues are part of each CDR3. D genes are given only for firm matches. Rows give clone size only sometimes, using once, few, many, or a class for an expanded clone.

j_call d_call clone_size v_call cdr3_nt cdr3_aa
TRBJ1-5 - few TRBV6-6 TGTGCCAGCAATCTTAGCAATCAGCCCCAGCATTTT CASNLSNQPQHF
TRBJ2-1 TRBD2 - TRBV9 TGTGCCAGCAGCGATAGCGGGAGCGGGAATGAGCAGTTCTTC CASSDSGSGNEQFF
TRBJ2-1 TRBD2 many TRBV7-2 TGTGCCAGCAGCTTAACTAGCGGGGGCTATGAGCAGTTCTTC CASSLTSGGYEQFF
TRBJ1-1 - few TRBV2 TGTGCCAGCAGTGTATCAGGTTCGGGGGGTGAAGCTTTCTTT CASSVSGSGGEAFF
TRBJ1-5 - few TRBV30 TGTGCCTGGAGTGGGGTAGGCTCAAATCAGCCCCAGCATTTT CAWSGVGSNQPQHF
TRBJ1-6 - once TRBV20-1 TGCAGTGCTAGAGCGCAGGGTGGTTCCTATAATTCACCCCTCCACTTT CSARAQGGSYNSPLHF
TRBJ2-2 TRBD1 few TRBV19 TGTGCCAGTAGCCGGACAGGGGCCACCGGGGAGCTGTTTTTT CASSRTGATGELFF
TRBJ2-2 TRBD1 - TRBV7-3 TGTGCCAGCAGTAAGGGACAGGGCCATCCCGGGGAGCTGTTTTTT CASSKGQGHPGELFF
TRBJ2-7 - - TRBV7-2 TGTGCCAGCAGCTTATCCCCTAGCGTATATTACGAGCAGTACTTC CASSLSPSVYYEQYF
TRBJ2-1 - few TRBV11-2 TGTGCCAGCAGACGTCAGGGTAGCAATGAGCAGTTCTTC CASRRQGSNEQFF
TRBJ2-5 TRBD2 few TRBV6-6 TGTGCCAGCAGTTACGGGGTCCTAGCGGGGGGGGAGACCCAGTACTTC CASSYGVLAGGETQYF
TRBJ1-5 - few TRBV6-5 TGTGCCAGCAGTTTAAGTAGGGGAGGTCAGCCCCAGCATTTT CASSLSRGGQPQHF
TRBJ1-1 TRBD1 few TRBV28 TGTGCCAGCAGTTTAGGAGGGGGCTTTGAGAATGAAGCTTTCTTT CASSLGGGFENEAFF
TRBJ2-5 - many TRBV7-8 TGTGCCAGCAGTCGTGTAACCGGGACAGAGACCCAGTACTTC CASSRVTGTETQYF
TRBJ2-6 - many TRBV7-8 TGTGCCAGCAGCTTAGAGTCACCCCTTACTGGGGCCAACGTCCTGACTTTC CASSLESPLTGANVLTF
TRBJ1-6 - few TRBV7-6 TGTGCCAGCAGCTTAGTCCGGTCTAATAATTCACCCCTCCACTTT CASSLVRSNNSPLHF
TRBJ2-6 TRBD1 many TRBV7-2 TGTGCCAGCAGCGATGGGACAGGGTCCGGGGCCAACGTCCTGACTTTC CASSDGTGSGANVLTF
TRBJ1-4 TRBD1 few TRBV7-2 TGTGCCAGCAGCGTTCCGGGACAGGGGGAAAAACTGTTTTTT CASSVPGQGEKLFF
TRBJ1-5 TRBD1 many TRBV7-2 TGTGCCAGCAGCATCACAGGGGCTCAGCCCCAGCATTTT CASSITGAQPQHF
TRBJ1-5 TRBD1 - TRBV6-1 TGTGCCAGCAGTGAATTGGACAGGGGGGGACAGCCCCAGCATTTT CASSELDRGGQPQHF
TRBJ2-1 TRBD2 few TRBV6-1 TGTGCCAGCAGTCTAGCGGGGGGCAAGGATGAGCAGTTCTTC CASSLAGGKDEQFF
TRBJ1-6 - - TRBV6-5 TGTGCCAGCAGGACGGGGACGGGACCCCTCCACTTT CASRTGTGPLHF
TRBJ2-7 - many TRBV7-8 TGTGCCAGCAGCTCCATGGCGAACGGAGAGGTAGGAGACGAGCAGTACTTC CASSSMANGEVGDEQYF
TRBJ2-2 - - TRBV7-3 TGTGTCAGCAGCTTAACGTTGGGCGGGGAGCTGTTTTTT CVSSLTLGGELFF
TRBJ1-2 - few TRBV4-2 TGTGCCAGCAGCCCGCGACTTCCGGGACAAACGATCTATGGCTACACCTTC CASSPRLPGQTIYGYTF
TRBJ2-2 - - TRBV7-7 TGTGCCACCCGGCGGGCATCCGGGGAGCTGTTTTTT CATRRASGELFF
TRBJ2-5 TRBD1 few TRBV10-3 TGTGCCATCAGTGAGGGGACAGGGTTGTACTTC CAISEGTGLYF
TRBJ1-5 - many TRBV28 TGTGCCAGCAGTTTAAATCCGGCGGAGCTAGGCATCCAGCCCCAGCATTTT CASSLNPAELGIQPQHF
TRBJ2-3 - - TRBV28 TGTGCCAGCACCGAGTCACAGGTCGCTAGCACAGATACGCAGTATTTT CASTESQVASTDTQYF
TRBJ2-3 TRBD2 many TRBV28 TGTGCCAGCAGTCCATACCTTTTTAGCGGGAGTGGATGGAAAGATACGCAGTATTTT CASSPYLFSGSGWKDTQYF
TRBJ2-1 - many TRBV6-2/TRBV6-3 TGTGCCAGAAGTTGGGGGCGACCCCCCCGGAGCTCCTACAATGAGCAGTTCTTC CARSWGRPPRSSYNEQFF
TRBJ2-1 TRBD2 - TRBV6-2/TRBV6-3 TGTGCCAGCAGCCGACCGGGACTAGCGGGGCTTAGCTCCTACAATGAGCAGTTCTTC CASSRPGLAGLSSYNEQFF
TRBJ2-1 - - TRBV19 TGTGCCAGTTTGTCTGGGGCCAATAAGCAGTTCTTC CASLSGANKQFF
TRBJ1-1 - many TRBV5-4 TGTGCCAGCAGCGACCTTGGGGGGGCAATGGGCACTGAAGCTTTCTTT CASSDLGGAMGTEAFF
TRBJ2-7 TRBD2 many TRBV4-2 TGTGCCAGCAGCCAAGAGGGAACGGGGGGGCTCTACGAGCAGTACTTC CASSQEGTGGLYEQYF
TRBJ2-1 TRBD2 few TRBV19 TGTGCCACCCTTAGCGGGAGTGGGTACAATGAGCAGTTCTTC CATLSGSGYNEQFF
TRBJ1-6 - many TRBV6-1 TGTGCCAGCAGTTATGACAGCAATTCACCCCTCCACTTT CASSYDSNSPLHF
TRBJ2-1 - few TRBV19 TGTGCCACCCAACCCGAGAGCTCCTACAATGAGCAGTTCTTC CATQPESSYNEQFF
TRBJ1-2 - many TRBV7-2 TGTGCCAGCAGCTTAAAAACAATTCGGGAGCCCTTAAACTATGGCTACACCTTC CASSLKTIREPLNYGYTF
TRBJ1-2 - few TRBV28 TGTGCCAGCAGTTCGCCGCTGGGGCGCGCGGGCTACGGCGGCTACACCTTC CASSSPLGRAGYGGYTF
TRBJ2-7 - - TRBV6-2/TRBV6-3 TGTGCCAGCAGTTCCCAGGACATCTACGAGCAGTACTTC CASSSQDIYEQYF
TRBJ1-4 TRBD1 few TRBV7-9 TGTGCCAGCAGCTTAGCGACAGGGGGAAGATCTCGAAATGAAAAACTGTTTTTT CASSLATGGRSRNEKLFF
TRBJ2-3 TRBD2 - TRBV7-9 TGTGCCAGCACCGTAGCGGGAACTGTAGATACGCAGTATTTT CASTVAGTVDTQYF
TRBJ2-4 - few TRBV7-2 TGTGCCAGCAGCTTAGGGACAGAAAACATTCAGTACTTC CASSLGTENIQYF
TRBJ2-3 - few TRBV27 TGTGCCAGCATAGCCTACCCGGGAAATACGCAGTATTTT CASIAYPGNTQYF
TRBJ2-1 - - TRBV29-1 TGCAGCGCACGGACAGCACTCTACAATGAGCAGTTCTTC CSARTALYNEQFF
TRBJ1-1 - - TRBV28 TGTGCCAGCAGTCCCCATGAGAACACTGAAGCTTTCTTT CASSPHENTEAFF